This T cell receptor beta chain was sequenced for a study of shared clonotypes between healthy human individuals. Findings and limits, study-wide: Of the naive CD4 clonotypes, about 5.4% were shared across several donors.

As concerns this clone: The antigen remains undetermined.

The repertoire was sequenced with immunoSEQ multiplex PCR; TCRdb's copy has only in-frame clones and lacks some. Seen here are some 2,400,000 clones, approximately 95% observed once, and the top ten hold around 0.13%. Germline CDR1 LNHDA, CDR2 SQIVND (reference sequence). Trimming took 0 bases from V and 4 from J, leaving 10 bases between them. The CDR3 length is 15 residues. All donors were healthy HIV-negative adults lacking recent acute infections or vaccinations. Negatively enriched CD4+ T cells were divided by CD45RA into naive and memory. What was sequenced was naive CD4+ T cells sorted from blood. The subset denotes: CD45RA+ positively selected. The clonotype comes from a man younger than 35 in good health. The chain couples TRBV19 to TRBJ2-1; D perhaps matches TRBD2 (6 bases). CDR3 coding DNA: TGTGCCAGTAGTATAGAGGGGGGTCAGTACAATGAGCAGTTCTTC. Encoded protein: CASSIEGGQYNEQFF.